This TCR beta chain was found in a study of blood T cell repertoires in COVID-19. Study in general: The United States, Italy and Spain supplied acute and convalescent COVID-19 samples. T cells, B-cell-depleted T cells, or PBMCs provided the cDNA or gDNA that served as material.

The CDR3 runs to 17 residues. Germline loops: CDR1 SGHRS, CDR2 YFSETQ. The V segment lost 0 bases and the J segment 4 bases; nucleotides outside the gene matches: 7. Per the original data handling: How many nucleated cells were present was estimated from reference gene primer amplification. The method was immunoSEQ multiplex PCR; TCRdb's version includes in-frame clones alone and lacks a portion of them. V and J calls and clone size are given by that table; D and trimming were obtained from the DNA. The table records 60,000 to 65,000 clones, approximately 80% of them present only once. V and J are TRBV5-1 and TRBJ2-3; 11 nucleotides align to TRBD1. The sequence derives from a man aged 60 to 69 with acute or convalescent COVID-19. Material for sequencing was peripheral blood. DNA for the CDR3: TGCGCCAGCAGCTTGGGGAGTAGGACAGGGGGCGCAGATACGCAGTATTTT. Its translation is CASSLGSRTGGADTQYF.